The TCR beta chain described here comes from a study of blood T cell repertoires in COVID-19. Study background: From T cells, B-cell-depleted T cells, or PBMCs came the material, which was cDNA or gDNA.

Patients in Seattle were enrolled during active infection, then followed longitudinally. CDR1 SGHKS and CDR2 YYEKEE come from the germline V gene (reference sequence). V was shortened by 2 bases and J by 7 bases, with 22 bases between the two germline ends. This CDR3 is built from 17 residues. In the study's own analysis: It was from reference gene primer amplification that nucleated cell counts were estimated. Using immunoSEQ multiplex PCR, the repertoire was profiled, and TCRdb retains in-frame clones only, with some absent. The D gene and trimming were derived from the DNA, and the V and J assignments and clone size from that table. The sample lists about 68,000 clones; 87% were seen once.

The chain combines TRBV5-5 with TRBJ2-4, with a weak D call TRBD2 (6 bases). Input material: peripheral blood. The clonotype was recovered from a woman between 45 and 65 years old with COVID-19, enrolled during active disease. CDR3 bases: TGTGCCAGCAGCTTCGGGAGTGGGCCCCCCCTCGGGAACATTCAGTACTTC. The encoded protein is CASSFGSGPPLGNIQYF.